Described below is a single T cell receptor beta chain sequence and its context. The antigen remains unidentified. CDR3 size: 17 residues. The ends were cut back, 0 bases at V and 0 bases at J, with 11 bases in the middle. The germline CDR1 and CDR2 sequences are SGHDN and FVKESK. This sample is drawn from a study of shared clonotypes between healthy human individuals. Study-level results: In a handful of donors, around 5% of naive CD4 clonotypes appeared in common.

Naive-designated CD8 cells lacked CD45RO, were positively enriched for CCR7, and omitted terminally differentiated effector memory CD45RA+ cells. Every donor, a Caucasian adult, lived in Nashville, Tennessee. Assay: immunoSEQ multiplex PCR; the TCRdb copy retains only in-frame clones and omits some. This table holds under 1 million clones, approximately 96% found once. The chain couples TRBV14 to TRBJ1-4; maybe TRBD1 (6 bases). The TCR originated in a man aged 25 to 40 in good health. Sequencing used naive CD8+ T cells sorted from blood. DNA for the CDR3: TGTGCCAGCAGCCAAGAGCAGACAGGAGCAACTAATGAAAAACTGTTTTTT. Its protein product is CASSQEQTGATNEKLFF. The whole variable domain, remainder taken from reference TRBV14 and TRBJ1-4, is EAGVTQFPSHSVIEKGQTVTLRCDPISGHDNLYWYRRVMGKEIKFLLHFVKESKQDESGMPNNRFLAERTGGTYSTLKVQPAELEDSGVYFCASSQEQTGATNEKLFFGSGTQLSVL.